The 15 T cell receptor beta chains reported below all come from one sample, sequenced in a study of T cells in localized non-small cell lung cancer. Measured with immunoSEQ multiplex PCR; TCRdb has only the in-frame clones, and not every one. The top ten hold around 3.9% of the sample, which has approximately 31,000 clones, about nine tenths seen once. Sequenced here: peripheral blood, sampled before any cancer treatment. The source is a male donor at least 60 years old with stage III lung adenocarcinoma.

This chain joins TRBV9 and TRBJ2-2; D is tentatively TRBD1 or TRBD2 (5 bases each). Trimming shortened V by 3 bases and J by 11 bases, and 23 bases separated the two germline ends. Germline V gives CDR1 SGDLS, CDR2 YYNGEE. This CDR3 has 16 amino acids. In DNA form, the CDR3 reads TGTGCCAGCAGCGGAAACGGGACCCAGATTTTACGTGAGCTGTTTTTT. Protein: CASSGNGTQILRELFF.

The chain couples TRBV4-1 to TRBJ1-5; 8 bases are shared with TRBD1. V was clipped by 1 base and J by 7 bases; unmatched bases: 6. Germline V gives CDR1 MGHRA, CDR2 YSYEKL. The CDR3 has 15 residues. This CDR3 reads CASSQGGQGNQPQHF. Written as DNA, the CDR3 is TGCGCCAGCAGCCAAGGAGGACAGGGTAACCAGCCCCAGCATTTT.

J is TRBJ1-5 and V is TRBV15; no definite D call. V lost 0 bases to trimming and J lost 6 bases, with 9 bases between them. CDR1 and CDR2 from the germline V gene are LNHNV and YYDKDF (reference sequence). The CDR3 loop spans 14 amino acids. The CDR3, as DNA: TGTGCCACCAGCAGAGATCGCCTCGCTCAGCCCCAGCATTTT. Translating gives CATSRDRLAQPQHF.

The chain combines TRBV30 with TRBJ1-3; TRBD1 might be the D (6 bases). Germline loops: CDR1 GTSNPN, CDR2 SVGIG (reference sequence). The CDR3 is 15 residues long. Trimming took 7 bases from V and 4 from J, leaving 20 bases between them. DNA for the CDR3: TGTGCCTTAAACCCGGGACACCAAGCGGGAAACACCATATATTTT. This translates into CALNPGHQAGNTIYF.

Worth noting for this clone: A read error may produce the germline difference seen at one junction end. The gene calls are TRBV5-4 and TRBJ2-7; 7 nucleotides align to TRBD1. CDR3 length: 13 residues. Germline CDR1 is SGHNT and CDR2 is YYREEE (reference sequence). The DNA of the CDR3 is TGTGCCAGCAGCCGGGACAGAAACTACGTGCAGTACTTC. Protein: CASSRDRNYVQYF. The full variable domain, with the rest looked up from reference TRBV5-4 and TRBJ2-7, is ETGVTQSPTHLIKTRGQQVTLRCSSQSGHNTVSWYQQALGQGPQFIFQYYREEENGRGNFPPRFSGLQFPNYSSELNVNALELDDSALYLCASSRDRNYVQYFGPGTRLTVT.

The chain carries TRBV7-2 and TRBJ1-2; 8 bases match TRBD1. Germline CDR1 and CDR2: SGHTA and FQGNSA. This CDR3 has 16 residues. V gave up 5 bases and J gave up 7 bases; unmatched junction bases: 15. The CDR3 region is CASSLGSDRVLSGYTF. CDR3 bases: TGTGCCAGCAGCCTGGGGTCGGACAGGGTGCTGAGTGGCTACACCTTC.

This sequence joins TRBV29-1 and TRBJ2-3; 7 bases are a match to TRBD2. The germline V gene has CDR1 SQVTM and CDR2 ANQGSEA. V lost 3 bases and J lost 7; bases outside the gene matches: 16. The CDR3 runs 16 residues. This chain's CDR3 is CSVDSPGLLSRYTQYF. The DNA for the CDR3 is TGCAGCGTTGACTCGCCGGGACTACTGAGCAGGTATACGCAGTATTTT.

The CDR3, as DNA: TGTGCCAGCAGCTTACGGGTGTTTGGCTACACCTTC. This codes for CASSLRVFGYTF. V and J are TRBV5-8 and TRBJ1-2; D is unresolved. The germline V gene encodes CDR1 SGHTS and CDR2 YDEGEE. CDR3 length: 12 amino acids. V was trimmed by 2 bases and J by 7 bases, leaving 9 bases between them.

Only a few counts were recorded for this clone. The chain uses TRBV9 and TRBJ1-1; tentatively, D is TRBD1 (5 bases). The length of the CDR3 is 17 residues. The germline CDR1 and CDR2 sequences are SGDLS and YYNGEE. V dropped 0 bases and J dropped 1 base, with 16 bases sitting between them. CDR3 nucleotide sequence: TGTGCCAGCAGCGTAGAGGCCAGGGCAGTGGGGAACACTGAAGCTTTCTTT. Amino acids: CASSVEARAVGNTEAFF.

The chain uses TRBV5-1 and TRBJ2-3; possible D gene TRBD2, 5 bases. This CDR3 has 14 residues. V was trimmed by 4 bases and J by 2 bases, leaving 11 bases between them. Germline assignment: CDR1 SGHRS and CDR2 YFSETQ. CDR3 coding DNA: TGCGCCAGCAGCCTCCCGGAGGCCACAGATACGCAGTATTTT. This codes for CASSLPEATDTQYF.

V and J are TRBV2 and TRBJ2-7; D is perhaps TRBD1 (6 bases). Trimming removed 6 bases at V and 3 bases at J, with 15 bases between. Germline assignment: CDR1 SNHLY and CDR2 FYNNEI. This CDR3 region has 14 residues. This chain's CDR3 is CASSITWTVYEQYF. DNA for the CDR3: TGTGCCAGCAGCATTACCTGGACAGTCTACGAGCAGTACTTC.

This clone was counted a few times. The gene calls are TRBV19 and TRBJ1-5; no clear D gene. The CDR3 is 12 amino acids. V gave up 7 bases and J gave up 1 base, with 5 bases separating them. Germline loops: CDR1 LNHDA, CDR2 SQIVND (reference sequence). DNA of the CDR3: TGTGCCAGTAAGTACAGCAATCAGCCCCAGCATTTT. Protein: CASKYSNQPQHF.

This clone was counted a few times. The chain employs TRBV6-1 and TRBJ2-7, with D possibly TRBD1 on 6 matching bases. There are 15 residues in the CDR3. V was pared by 4 bases and J by 4 bases, with 17 bases between. Germline V gene sequence: CDR1 MNHNS, CDR2 SASEGT. The DNA for the CDR3 is TGTGCCAGCAGTGCCCGCTCACAGGGATCATACGAGCAGTACTTC. This translates into CASSARSQGSYEQYF.

On this clone itself: A junction end diverges from the germline sequence, so it may reflect a read error. V is TRBV4-2 and J is TRBJ1-5; the match to TRBD1 covers 7 bases. From germline, CDR1 is LGHNA and CDR2 YNFKEQ. This CDR3 comprises 18 residues. In nucleotides, the CDR3 is TGTGTCAGCAGCCAAGATACAGGGGCGGCGTCGGGCAATCAGCCCCAGCATTTT. Protein product: CVSSQDTGAASGNQPQHF.

This clone was seen only once. The chain couples TRBV9 to TRBJ2-7, with TRBD1 matching over 9 bases. V was clipped by 0 bases and J by 7 bases; unmatched bases: 8. Looked up from germline, CDR1 is SGDLS and CDR2 is YYNGEE. This CDR3 has 15 amino acids. CDR3 protein: CASSVAGTGSWEQYF. CDR3 nucleotide sequence: TGTGCCAGCAGCGTAGCCGGGACAGGGTCTTGGGAGCAGTACTTC.